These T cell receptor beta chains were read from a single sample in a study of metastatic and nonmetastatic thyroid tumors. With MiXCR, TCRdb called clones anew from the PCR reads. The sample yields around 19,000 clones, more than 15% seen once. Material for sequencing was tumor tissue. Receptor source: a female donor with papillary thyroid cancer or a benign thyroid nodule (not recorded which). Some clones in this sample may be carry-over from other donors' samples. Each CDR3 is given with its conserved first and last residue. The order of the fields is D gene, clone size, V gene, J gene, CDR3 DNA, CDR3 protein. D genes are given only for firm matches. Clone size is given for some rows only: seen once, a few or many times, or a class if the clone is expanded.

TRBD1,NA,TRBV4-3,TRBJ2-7,TGCGCCAGCAGCCAAGATGGGACAGGGACCGACGAGCAGTACTTC,CASSQDGTGTDEQYF
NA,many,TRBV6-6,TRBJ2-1,TGTGCCAGCAGTTACTCACGGTTTAGGGGTGAGGACAATGAGCAGTTCTTC,CASSYSRFRGEDNEQFF
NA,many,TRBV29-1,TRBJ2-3,TGCAGCGTTGAATCTCCCTGGAGAGTAGGGACAGATACGCAGTATTTT,CSVESPWRVGTDTQYF
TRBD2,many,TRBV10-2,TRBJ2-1,TGCGCCAGCAGTGACCTCCTTGCGGGGGGGTACAATGAGCAGTTCTTC,CASSDLLAGGYNEQFF
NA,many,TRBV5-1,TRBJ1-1,TGCGCCAGCAGCTTGGCCCAAAACACTGAAGCTTTCTTT,CASSLAQNTEAFF
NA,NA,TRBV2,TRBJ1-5,TGTGCCAGCAGTGAGAAAAGCAAGATACTCGGGATTAGGCCAAATCAGCCCCAGCATTTT,CASSEKSKILGIRPNQPQHF
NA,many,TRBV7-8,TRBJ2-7,TGTGCCAGCAGCCATGGTAACGGGAAGAGGAGATACGAGCAGTACTTC,CASSHGNGKRRYEQYF
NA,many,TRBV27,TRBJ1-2,TGTGCCAGCAGTTTAGGACGGCGCGGGGGCTACACCTTC,CASSLGRRGGYTF
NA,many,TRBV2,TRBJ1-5,TGTGCCAGCAGTTATACAGGGCGCAATCAGCCCCAGCATTTT,CASSYTGRNQPQHF
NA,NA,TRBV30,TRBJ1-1,TGTGCCTGGGTTTGGGGGGCTGAAGCTTTCTTT,CAWVWGAEAFF
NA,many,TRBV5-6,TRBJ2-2,TGTGCCAGCAGGCGTCAGGGGATGGGAACCGGGGAGCTGTTTTTT,CASRRQGMGTGELFF
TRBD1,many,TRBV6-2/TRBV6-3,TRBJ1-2,TGTGCCAGCAGTCCCCCGGGACAGGGCTATGGCTACACCTTC,CASSPPGQGYGYTF
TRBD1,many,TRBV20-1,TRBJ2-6,TGCAGTGCTAGAGAGACAGGGACCCCCACCTCTGGGGCCAACGTCCTGACTTTC,CSARETGTPTSGANVLTF
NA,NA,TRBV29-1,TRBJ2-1,TGCAGCCCTTTCAATGAGCAGTTCTTC,CSPFNEQFF
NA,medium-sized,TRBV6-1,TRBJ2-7,TGTGCCAGCAGCCCCGGAGGTTTCTACGAGCAGTACTTC,CASSPGGFYEQYF
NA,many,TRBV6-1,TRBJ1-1,TGTGCCAGCAGTGAAGTGCTCGGGACCAACACTGAAGCTTTCTTT,CASSEVLGTNTEAFF
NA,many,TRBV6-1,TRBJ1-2,TGTGCCAGCAGATTCAGTTTAGGGGGGGATGGCTACACCTTC,CASRFSLGGDGYTF
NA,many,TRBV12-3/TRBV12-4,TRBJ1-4,TGTGCCAGCAGCCGGCCCGGAACCTTTAATGAAAAACTGTTTTTT,CASSRPGTFNEKLFF
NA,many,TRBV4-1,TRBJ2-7,TGCGCCAGCAGCCCGGACTCCTCCTACGAGCAGTACTTC,CASSPDSSYEQYF
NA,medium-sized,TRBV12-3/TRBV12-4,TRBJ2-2,TGTGCCAGCAGTTTAACGCAGGGTCTCACCGGGGAGCTGTTTTTT,CASSLTQGLTGELFF
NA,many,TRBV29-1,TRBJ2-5,TGCAGCGTTCAAAGCTTCCAAGAGACCCAGTACTTC,CSVQSFQETQYF
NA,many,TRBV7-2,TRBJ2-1,TGTGCCAGCAGCTTAGTTGGAGGGATTAGCAATGAGCAGTTCTTC,CASSLVGGISNEQFF
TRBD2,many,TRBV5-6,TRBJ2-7,TGTGCCAGCAGCTTCCCGTGGGGACTAGCGGGGGGGCGCGTGCAGTACTTC,CASSFPWGLAGGRVQYF
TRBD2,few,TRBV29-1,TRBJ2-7,TGCAGCGCGCTAGCGGATATCTCCTACGAGCAGTACTTC,CSALADISYEQYF
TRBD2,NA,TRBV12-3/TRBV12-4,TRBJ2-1,TGTGCCAGCAGTTTGCGGGGGGATAGTACGAGCTCCAACAATGAGCAGTTCTTC,CASSLRGDSTSSNNEQFF
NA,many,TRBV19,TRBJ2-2,TGTGCCAGTAGTTACAGCCACGCGAACACCGGGGAGCTGTTTTTT,CASSYSHANTGELFF
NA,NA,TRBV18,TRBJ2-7,TGTGCCAGCTCACCAGCCAGGACCTACGAGCATTACTTC,CASSPARTYEHYF
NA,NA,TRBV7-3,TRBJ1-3,TGTGCCAGTAGTATTTCCCGCGGAAACACCATATATTTT,CASSISRGNTIYF
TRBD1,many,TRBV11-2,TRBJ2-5,TGTGCCAGCAGCATGGGGACAGTCGGAGAGACCCAGTACTTC,CASSMGTVGETQYF
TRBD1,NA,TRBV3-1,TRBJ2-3,TGTGCCAGCAGCCAAGTGGCAAGGGGGCGTAACCATAAAACAGATACGCAGTATTTT,CASSQVARGRNHKTDTQYF
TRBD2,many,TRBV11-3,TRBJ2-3,TGTGCCAGCAGCGTGGGATCTAGCGGGGGGGCAGATACGCAGTATTTT,CASSVGSSGGADTQYF
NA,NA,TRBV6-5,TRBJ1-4,TGTGCCAGCAGTTTCCTTGAGGGCCCTAATGAAAAACTGTTTTTT,CASSFLEGPNEKLFF
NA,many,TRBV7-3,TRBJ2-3,TGTGCCAGCAGCACCTCACAGGGTTCAGATACGCAGTATTTT,CASSTSQGSDTQYF
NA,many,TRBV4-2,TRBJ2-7,TGTGCCAGCAGCCAAGGACAGGACTACGAGCAGTACTTC,CASSQGQDYEQYF
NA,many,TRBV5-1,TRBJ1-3,TGCGCCAGCAGCTTGGAAGGAAACACCATATATTTT,CASSLEGNTIYF
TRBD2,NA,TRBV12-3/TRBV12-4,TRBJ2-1,TGTGCCAGCATTTTATGTGTAGCGGGGCCCTCCTACAATGAGCAGTTCTTC,CASILCVAGPSYNEQFF
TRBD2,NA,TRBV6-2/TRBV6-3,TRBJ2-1,TGTGCCAGCAGCCCTACTAGCGGGGGGCCGGCAGTACGTGAGCAGTTCTTC,CASSPTSGGPAVREQFF
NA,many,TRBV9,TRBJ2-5,TGTGCCAGCAGCAGGGCTGCTAGCCAAGAGACCCAGTACTTC,CASSRAASQETQYF